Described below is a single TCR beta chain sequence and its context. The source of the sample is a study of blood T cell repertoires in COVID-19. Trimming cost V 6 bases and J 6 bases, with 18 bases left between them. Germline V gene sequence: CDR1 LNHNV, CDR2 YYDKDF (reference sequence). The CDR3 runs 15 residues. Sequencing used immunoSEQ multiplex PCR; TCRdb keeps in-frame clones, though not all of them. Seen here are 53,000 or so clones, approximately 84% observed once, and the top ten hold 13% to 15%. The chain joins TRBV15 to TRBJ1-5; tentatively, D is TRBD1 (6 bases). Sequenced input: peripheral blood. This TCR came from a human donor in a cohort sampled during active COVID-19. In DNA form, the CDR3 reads TGTGCCACCAGTAAGAGGGGGGGATTCAGTCAGCCCCAGCATTTT. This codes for CATSKRGGFSQPQHF. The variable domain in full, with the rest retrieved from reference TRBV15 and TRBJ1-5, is DAMVIQNPRYQVTQFGKPVTLSCSQTLNHNVMYWYQQKSSQAPKLLFHYYDKDFNNEADTPDNFQSRRPNTSFCFLDIRSPGLGDTAMYLCATSKRGGFSQPQHFGDGTRLSIL.